Detailed here is one T cell receptor (beta chain). Its antigen is unknown. Trimming stripped 2 bases from V and 3 bases from J, with 10 bases between. The germline gives CDR1 MNHEY, CDR2 SVGAGI. The CDR3 spans 14 residues. A multiplex PCR was run with 60 Vbeta primers and 13 Jbeta primers. TCRdb's copy holds only in-frame clones and misses some; the assay was immunoSEQ multiplex PCR. The sample carries roughly 120,000 clones, more than 65% recorded once. The source of the sample is a study of cytomegalovirus exposure and HLA in healthy donors. Findings and caveats of the study: Many donors carried some public TCRs, although rarity characterized most TCR sequences. Analyzed later, association rates of TCRs varied across HLA loci, with DRB1 most and HLA-C fewest. Earlier analysis yielded a pattern in which most TCR beta V segments were productive about 87% or about 30% of the time.

The origin of this receptor is a woman aged 60 to 75 in good health and CMV-seropositive. The sequencing input was PBMCs. The rearrangement joins TRBV6-5 to TRBJ1-2; possibly TRBD1 for D (6 bases). The CDR3 sequence: CASSYDRNYYGYTF. CDR3 coding DNA: TGTGCCAGCAGTTACGACAGGAACTACTATGGCTACACCTTC.